The present entry profiles one T cell receptor (beta chain) with its context. The CDR3 totals 13 residues. Germline CDR1 SGDLS, CDR2 YYNGEE. The V gene lost 7 bases and the J gene lost 5 bases, with 12 bases spanning the gap. These data are taken from a study of OX40 agonist ivuxolimab in advanced cancers. Whole-study context: A partial response was reached by three patients: one with hepatocellular carcinoma and two with cutaneous melanoma.

Assay: immunoSEQ multiplex PCR; the TCRdb copy retains only in-frame clones and omits some. This table holds some 40,000 clones, 92% found once. This specimen consisted of CD4+ or CD8+ T cells sorted from blood, obtained in a trial of the OX40 agonist ivuxolimab. The chain is built from TRBV9 and TRBJ1-4, with D possibly matching TRBD1 (5 bases). The sequence derives from an adult with an advanced solid tumor such as melanoma, head and neck, liver or kidney cancer. The CDR3 DNA is TGTGCCAGCCGGGGCTCGGAAAATGAAAAACTGTTTTTT. This encodes CASRGSENEKLFF. The full variable domain, in which reference TRBV9 and TRBJ1-4 provide the parts outside the CDR3, is DSGVTQTPKHLITATGQRVTLRCSPRSGDLSVYWYQQSLDQGLQFLIQYYNGEERAKGNILERFSAQQFPDLHSELNLSSLELGDSALYFCASRGSENEKLFFGSGTQLSVL.